The sequence of this T cell receptor (beta chain) was determined in a study of Graves' ophthalmopathy and Graves' hyperthyroidism. In the study overall: Stable hyperthyroidism meant no ophthalmopathy within 18 months of follow-up. Study-level findings and limits: Blood repertoires reportedly contained most expanded thyroid clonotypes above 0.001 frequency.

This CDR3 has 15 residues. V lost 0 bases and J lost 2, with 10 bases in between. Germline V gives CDR1 SGHVS, CDR2 FNYEAQ. Concerning this clonotype itself: What it binds is not known.

RNA transcripts were the template, and TCR beta CDR3 regions were amplified from them. Amplification began with first-round RT-PCR using HTBI primers, then second-round multiplex PCR was performed. TCRdb reanalysed the multiplex PCR reads using MiXCR and keeps one entry per CDR3 protein. The sample lists a few hundred thousand distinct CDR3 sequences, approximately 37% occurring once. The chain uses TRBV7-6 and TRBJ1-2, with D possibly matching TRBD1 (6 bases). Sample: peripheral blood or thyroid tissue (not recorded which). This clonotype was obtained from an adult man with Graves' hyperthyroidism. This chain's CDR3 is CASSLAGDTNYGYTF. In DNA, the CDR3 is TGTGCCAGCAGCTTAGCTGGGGACACGAACTATGGCTACACCTTC.